Shown below are 27 T cell receptor beta chains from a single sample sequenced in a study of cytomegalovirus exposure and HLA in healthy donors. The primer mix had 60 Vbeta and 13 Jbeta primers. The repertoire was sequenced with immunoSEQ multiplex PCR; TCRdb's copy has only in-frame clones and lacks some. The sample has under 200,000 clones; over 65% are singletons. The sample comprised PBMCs. The receptors come from a woman aged 40 to 50 in good health and CMV-seropositive.

The chain couples TRBV15 to TRBJ2-7; D might be TRBD2 (6 bases). The CDR3 covers 11 residues. CDR1 and CDR2 from the germline V gene are LNHNV and YYDKDF (reference sequence). With 6 bases removed from V and 4 bases from J, the gap between germline ends came to 7 bases. The CDR3 sequence is CATREGYEQYF. The CDR3 nucleotides read TGTGCCACCAGGGAGGGTTACGAGCAGTACTTC.

To note about this clone: Additional DNA sequences in this sample encode the identical CDR3. The rearrangement joins TRBV14 to TRBJ1-2, with TRBD1 as a possible D gene (6 bases). Trimming took off 1 base at V and 3 bases at J, with 9 bases between the two ends. The germline V gene encodes CDR1 SGHDN and CDR2 FVKESK. The CDR3 totals 14 residues. The CDR3 bases are TGTGCCAGCAGCCAAGGGCGACAGGACTATGGCTACACCTTC. Translating it yields CASSQGRQDYGYTF.

The V call is TRBV5-5, the J call TRBJ1-4; 7 positions agree with TRBD1. Germline assignment: CDR1 SGHKS and CDR2 YYEKEE (reference sequence). V was pared by 4 bases and J by 3 bases, with 6 bases of the junction left unmatched. The CDR3 runs 15 residues. This chain's CDR3 is CASSPPTGPNEKLFF. The CDR3 DNA reads as TGTGCCAGCAGCCCGCCGACAGGGCCTAATGAAAAACTGTTTTTT.

This chain links TRBV7-8 with TRBJ1-2; 9 bases match TRBD1. The germline gives CDR1 SGHVS, CDR2 FQNEAQ. The CDR3 extends over 14 amino acids. The trim removed 4 bases at V and 2 bases at J, leaving 2 bases unmatched. DNA for the CDR3: TGTGCCAGCAGCTCGACAGGGGGGAACTATGGCTACACCTTC. Translating gives CASSSTGGNYGYTF.

The chain recombines TRBV5-1 with TRBJ2-7; 7 bases agree with TRBD1. The V gene end was trimmed by 4 bases and the J gene end by 5 bases; junction bases not matched to a gene: 6. This CDR3 is 13 amino acids long. Germline CDR1 is SGHRS and CDR2 is YFSETQ. CDR3 sequence (DNA): TGCGCCAGCAGCGTGGACAGGCTTAACGAGCAGTACTTC. It encodes CASSVDRLNEQYF. Together with reference TRBV5-1 and TRBJ2-7, the CDR3 gives the full variable domain: KAGVTQTPRYLIKTRGQQVTLSCSPISGHRSVSWYQQTPGQGLQFLFEYFSETQRNKGNFPGRFSGRQFSNSRSEMNVSTLELGDSALYLCASSVDRLNEQYFGPGTRLTVT.

The V and J genes are TRBV7-9 and TRBJ2-7; 7 positions agree with TRBD1. Germline V CDR1 and CDR2: SEHNR, FQNEAQ (reference sequence). The CDR3 has 14 residues. J gave up 4 bases and V 1 base, and 4 bases lay outside the gene matches. CDR3 nucleotides: TGTGCCAGCAGCTTAGGACAGGGAAAATACGAGCAGTACTTC. It codes for CASSLGQGKYEQYF.

The chain is built from TRBV5-6 and TRBJ2-7; 8 nucleotides match TRBD1. J gave up 6 bases and V 1 base, and 6 bases lay outside the gene matches. This CDR3 contains 14 residues. CDR1 and CDR2 from the germline V gene are SGHDT and YYEEEE. The CDR3, as DNA: TGTGCCAGCAGCTTGCGACAGGGGCTCGCCGAGCAGTACTTC. Residues: CASSLRQGLAEQYF.

This chain uses TRBV10-3 with TRBJ2-1; no clear D. The CDR3 has 13 amino acids. CDR1 and CDR2 (germline): ENHRY, SYGVKD. The ends were cut back, 0 bases at V and 7 bases at J, with 7 bases in the middle. The CDR3 bases are TGTGCCATCAGTGAGTCGCAAGCAAATGAGCAGTTCTTC. Translation: CAISESQANEQFF.

J is TRBJ2-5 and V is TRBV29-1; 7 bases are shared with TRBD1. The V gene's germline CDR1 is SQVTM and CDR2 ANQGSEA. V trimming: 4 bases; J trimming: 8 bases; junction bases outside the gene matches: 10. The CDR3 has 13 amino acids. The CDR3 sequence is CSVADGQALTQYF. The CDR3 nucleotides read TGCAGCGTTGCCGACGGACAGGCTTTAACCCAGTACTTC.

The V call is TRBV28, the J call TRBJ2-2; D not certain. Trimming stripped 5 bases from V and 1 base from J, with 8 bases between. This CDR3 spans 14 amino acids. CDR1 and CDR2 from the germline V gene are MDHEN and SYDVKM. CDR3 DNA sequence: TGTGCCAGCAGTACCAACGGGAACACCGGGGAGCTGTTTTTT. Residues: CASSTNGNTGELFF.

The genes are TRBV19 and TRBJ1-5; D is possibly TRBD1 (6 bases). Germline V gene lookup returns CDR1 LNHDA and CDR2 SQIVND (reference sequence). V gave up 4 bases and J gave up 3 bases, with 16 bases separating them. The CDR3 runs 16 residues. CDR3 DNA sequence: TGTGCCAGTAGTAACCAGGGGACCGGGAACAATCAGCCCCAGCATTTT. This encodes CASSNQGTGNNQPQHF. Combining the CDR3 with reference TRBV19 and TRBJ1-5 gives the whole variable domain DGGITQSPKYLFRKEGQNVTLSCEQNLNHDAMYWYRQDPGQGLRLIYYSQIVNDFQKGDIAEGYSVSREKKESFPLTVTSAQKNPTAFYLCASSNQGTGNNQPQHFGDGTRLSIL.

J is TRBJ2-7 and V is TRBV7-2, with D perhaps TRBD2 (5 bases). The V end was cut by 5 bases, the J end by 4 bases, with 18 bases between. The CDR3 is 15 amino acids. Germline V gene lookup returns CDR1 SGHTA and CDR2 FQGNSA. For the CDR3, the DNA is TGTGCCAGCAGCGAGGGAGCGGCATGGGGATACGAGCAGTACTTC. Protein product: CASSEGAAWGYEQYF. Variable domain in full (rest from reference TRBV7-2 and TRBJ2-7): GAGVSQSPSNKVTEKGKDVELRCDPISGHTALYWYRQSLGQGLEFLIYFQGNSAPDKSGLPSDRFSAERTGGSVSTLTIQRTQQEDSAVYLCASSEGAAWGYEQYFGPGTRLTVT.

The rearrangement uses TRBV19 and TRBJ1-4; perhaps TRBD1 as D (5 bases). This CDR3 spans 13 amino acids. Germline lookup yields CDR1 LNHDA and CDR2 SQIVND (reference sequence). V lost 9 bases and J 1 base, leaving 9 bases between the germline ends. CDR3 loop: CASRGVTNEKLFF. CDR3 DNA: TGTGCCAGCCGGGGGGTAACTAATGAAAAACTGTTTTTT.

V and J are TRBV7-9 and TRBJ1-4, with a weak D call TRBD1 (5 bases). The germline V and J ends were trimmed by 3 bases and 8 bases, with 10 bases remaining between them. The CDR3 covers 13 residues. Germline CDR1 SEHNR, CDR2 FQNEAQ (reference sequence). CDR3 in amino acids: CASSFRDGEKLFF. CDR3 nucleotide sequence: TGTGCCAGCAGCTTCAGGGATGGCGAAAAACTGTTTTTT. Full variable domain (remainder filled in from reference TRBV7-9 and TRBJ1-4): DTGVSQNPRHKITKRGQNVTFRCDPISEHNRLYWYRQTLGQGPEFLTYFQNEAQLEKSRLLSDRFSAERPKGSFSTLEIQRTEQGDSAMYLCASSFRDGEKLFFGSGTQLSVL.

The chain employs TRBV18 and TRBJ2-7, with 10 bases fitting TRBD1. Germline CDR1 is KGHSH and CDR2 is LQKENI. V lost 3 bases and J lost 5; bases outside the gene matches: 4. This CDR3 has 14 residues. The CDR3 here is CASSPRQGAHEQYF. The CDR3 DNA sequence: TGTGCCAGCTCACCCAGACAGGGGGCCCACGAGCAGTACTTC.

CDR3 bases: TGCGCCAGCAGCCAAGATAGACCACAGATGAACACTGAAGCTTTCTTT. Translating it yields CASSQDRPQMNTEAFF. The V and J genes are TRBV4-3 and TRBJ1-1; no firm D call. Germline-derived CDR1 and CDR2 are LGHNA and YSLEER. The CDR3 runs 16 residues. The ends were cut back, 0 bases at V and 0 bases at J, with 11 bases in the middle.

This chain uses TRBV7-2 with TRBJ2-1, with 9 bases aligning to TRBD2. The CDR3 spans 15 residues. In germline, CDR1 is SGHTA, CDR2 FQGNSA. V lost 5 bases, J lost 4 bases, and 6 bases stayed unmatched. The CDR3 is CASSVTSGAYNEQFF. CDR3 coding DNA: TGTGCCAGCAGCGTGACTAGCGGAGCGTACAATGAGCAGTTCTTC. The whole variable domain, filled in from reference TRBV7-2 and TRBJ2-1, reads GAGVSQSPSNKVTEKGKDVELRCDPISGHTALYWYRQSLGQGLEFLIYFQGNSAPDKSGLPSDRFSAERTGGSVSTLTIQRTQQEDSAVYLCASSVTSGAYNEQFFGPGTRLTVL.

The chain uses TRBV4-3 and TRBJ2-7; 9 bases match TRBD2. The J segment lost 4 bases and the V segment lost 0 bases, leaving 16 bases of the junction unmatched. The germline gives CDR1 LGHNA, CDR2 YSLEER. The CDR3 runs 19 residues. The CDR3 bases are TGCGCCAGCAGCCAAGATTGGGGCAGCCAAGCGGGAGGAGCATACGAGCAGTACTTC. Translated: CASSQDWGSQAGGAYEQYF.

The V and J genes are TRBV6-6 and TRBJ2-7, with a possible D match to TRBD2 (6 bases). The length of the CDR3 is 13 residues. CDR1 and CDR2 (germline): MNHNY, SVGAGI (reference sequence). V lost 11 bases to trimming and J lost 4 bases, with 18 bases between them. CDR3 DNA sequence: TGTGCCTCCCGCGGGACCGAAGGGTACGAGCAGTACTTC. It yields the protein CASRGTEGYEQYF.

V usage is TRBV19 and J usage is TRBJ2-5; 9 bases map to TRBD2. V shed 1 base and J 4 bases; nucleotides not matched to a gene: 7. CDR3 length: 16 amino acids. Germline V gene data show CDR1 as LNHDA and CDR2 as SQIVND (reference sequence). For the CDR3, the DNA is TGTGCCAGTAGTATAGGAGGGGCGGGGGGGCGAGAGACCCAGTACTTC. Its translation is CASSIGGAGGRETQYF.

V usage is TRBV2 and J usage is TRBJ2-2; a weak D match, TRBD1 (7 bases). CDR1 is SNHLY, CDR2 FYNNEI, per germline. The germline V and J ends were trimmed by 8 bases and 4 bases, with 14 bases remaining between them. This CDR3 is 14 amino acids long. This chain's CDR3 is CASVAQGGTGELFF. The CDR3 DNA reads TGTGCCAGCGTAGCCCAGGGGGGCACCGGGGAGCTGTTTTTT.

The chain recombines TRBV7-3 with TRBJ2-3; 8 nucleotides align to TRBD1. Per the germline V gene, CDR1 is SGHTA and CDR2 is FQGTGA. This CDR3 has 18 residues. J was trimmed by 0 bases and V by 2 bases; bases with no gene match: 10. The DNA for the CDR3 is TGTGCCAGCAGCTTATACCCCGGACAGGGTTATAGCACAGATACGCAGTATTTT. It is translated as CASSLYPGQGYSTDTQYF.

This clone was observed a handful of times. The chain combines TRBV7-9 with TRBJ2-3; D may be TRBD2 (6 bases). Germline V CDR1 and CDR2: SEHNR, FQNEAQ (reference sequence). This CDR3 comprises 13 residues. V gave up 7 bases and J gave up 3 bases, with 11 bases separating them. The CDR3 region is CASIRERTDTQYF. For the CDR3, the DNA is TGTGCCAGCATCCGGGAGCGAACAGATACGCAGTATTTT.

This clone has just a few counts. The chain links TRBV5-1 to TRBJ1-5, with TRBD1 as a possible D gene (6 bases). V dropped 0 bases and J dropped 4 bases, with 8 bases sitting between them. The CDR3 contains 14 residues. Germline V gene data show CDR1 as SGHRS and CDR2 as YFSETQ. The CDR3 reads CASSLGQENQPQHF. CDR3 DNA sequence: TGCGCCAGCAGCTTGGGACAGGAGAATCAGCCCCAGCATTTT.

The chain uses TRBV5-4 and TRBJ2-5; D remains unclear. CDR1 SGHNT and CDR2 YYREEE come from the germline V gene (reference sequence). The CDR3 covers 13 residues. V was trimmed by 6 bases and J by 4 bases, leaving 13 bases between them. CDR3 loop: CASNVQPGETQYF. The CDR3 region has the DNA TGTGCCAGCAATGTACAGCCCGGAGAGACCCAGTACTTC. The complete variable domain, with remaining parts taken from reference TRBV5-4 and TRBJ2-5, reads ETGVTQSPTHLIKTRGQQVTLRCSSQSGHNTVSWYQQALGQGPQFIFQYYREEENGRGNFPPRFSGLQFPNYSSELNVNALELDDSALYLCASNVQPGETQYFGPGTRLLVL.

The chain uses TRBV28 and TRBJ1-1; TRBD1 matches at 7 bases. J gave up 0 bases and V 5 bases, and 3 bases lay outside the gene matches. The CDR3 sequence is 14 residues long. CDR1 and CDR2 (germline): MDHEN, SYDVKM. The CDR3 region has the DNA TGTGCCAGCAGTCTGGGACAGATGAACACTGAAGCTTTCTTT. Translating it yields CASSLGQMNTEAFF.

This chain uses TRBV4-2 with TRBJ2-1; D is perhaps TRBD1 (5 bases). CDR1 LGHNA and CDR2 YNFKEQ come from the germline V gene. V lost 3 bases and J lost 3, with 12 bases in between. CDR3 size: 15 residues. The CDR3 nucleotides are TGTGCCAGCAGCCAGGGGCAAGACCACTACAATGAGCAGTTCTTC. Protein product: CASSQGQDHYNEQFF.